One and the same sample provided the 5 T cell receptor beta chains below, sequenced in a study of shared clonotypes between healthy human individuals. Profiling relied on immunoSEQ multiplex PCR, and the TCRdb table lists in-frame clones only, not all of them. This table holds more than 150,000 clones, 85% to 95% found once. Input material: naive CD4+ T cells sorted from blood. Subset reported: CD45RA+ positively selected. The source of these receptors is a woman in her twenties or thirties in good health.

CDR3 sequence reads: CASSPTRDVYEQYF. CDR3 in DNA: TGTGCCAGCAGCCCGACCCGGGACGTCTACGAGCAGTACTTC. This sequence joins TRBV7-2 and TRBJ2-5; D possibly matches TRBD1 or TRBD2 (5 bases each). Gene TRBJ2-7 matches the end of the DNA better, so the J call may be wrong. The germline V gene encodes CDR1 SGHTA and CDR2 FQGNSA. There are 14 residues in the CDR3.

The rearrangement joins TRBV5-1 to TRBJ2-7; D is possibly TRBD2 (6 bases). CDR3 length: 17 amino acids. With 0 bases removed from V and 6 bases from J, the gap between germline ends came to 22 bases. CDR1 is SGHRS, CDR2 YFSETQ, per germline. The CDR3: CASSLGGTLPGVREQYF. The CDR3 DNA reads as TGCGCCAGCAGCTTGGGAGGGACTCTCCCTGGAGTGCGCGAGCAGTACTTC.

The CDR3 sequence: CASSSREGGEQYF. The CDR3 DNA reads as TGTGCCAGCAGCTCTAGGGAGGGTGGTGAGCAGTACTTC. The rearrangement joins TRBV5-4 to TRBJ2-5, with TRBD2 matching over 7 bases. This CDR3 is built from 13 residues. V was clipped by 3 bases and J by 11 bases; unmatched bases: 10. Germline CDR1 and CDR2: SGHNT and YYREEE (reference sequence).

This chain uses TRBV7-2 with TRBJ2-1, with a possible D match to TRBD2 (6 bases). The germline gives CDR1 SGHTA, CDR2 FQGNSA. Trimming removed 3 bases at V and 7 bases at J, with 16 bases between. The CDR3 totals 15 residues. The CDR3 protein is CASSFGTGVQNEQFF. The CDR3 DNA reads TGTGCCAGCAGCTTCGGTACGGGAGTTCAAAATGAGCAGTTCTTC.

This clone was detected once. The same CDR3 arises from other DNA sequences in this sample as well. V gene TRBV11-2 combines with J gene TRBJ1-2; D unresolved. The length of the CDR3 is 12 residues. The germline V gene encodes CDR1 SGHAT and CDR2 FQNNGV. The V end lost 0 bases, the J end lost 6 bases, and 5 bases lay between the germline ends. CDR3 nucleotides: TGTGCCAGCAGCTTAGAGGGGAATGGCTACACCTTC. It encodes CASSLEGNGYTF.